The clone carrying this T cell receptor beta chain has a single count. Its matching antigen is unknown. This sample stems from a study of T cell responses to AZD1222 COVID-19 vaccine. Notes on the study in general: Spike-specific TCR breadth and depth both grew after two AZD1222 doses. Among those given AZD1222, only 6 or 7 were seropositive at baseline. Per reports, nearly half of all spike-specific TCRs target regions that are unmutated in variants.

Samples with a second dose at about 4 or about 12 weeks were pooled together. Germline-derived CDR1 and CDR2 are LNHDA and SQIVND (reference sequence). The CDR3 spans 19 residues. The trim removed 5 bases at V and 6 bases at J, leaving 22 bases unmatched. Assay: immunoSEQ multiplex PCR; the TCRdb copy retains only in-frame clones and omits some. Of fewer than 90,000 clones listed, about 91% are singletons. Here the sequenced sample was peripheral blood, taken 28 days after the second AZD1222 dose. The source of this sequence is an adult who received the AZD1222 COVID-19 vaccine. This chain joins TRBV19 and TRBJ1-5, with 7 bases that match TRBD1. CDR3 coding DNA: TGTGCCAGTAGTTCAACAGGCCACAGGGGTGTATCTGGTAGTCAGCCCCAGCATTTT. Encoded protein: CASSSTGHRGVSGSQPQHF.